The text below deals with one TCR beta chain. Its target is unknown. A much larger clone is a single base away; this may be a read error. The CDR3 contains 15 residues. Germline V gene sequence: CDR1 MGHRA, CDR2 YSYEKL. Study findings and constraints: Tumor Treg TCRs overlapped most with tumor naive CD4+ cells. In terms of TCR gene usage, tumor memory CD4+ T cells clustered together with blood and lymph node memory CD4+ cells, as well as with lymph node naive CD4+ cells.

Constant-region reverse primers amplified full-length variable regions, followed by semi-nested Nested Universal Primer A PCR. TCRdb analysed the 5' RACE reads with MiXCR anew, one entry per CDR3 protein. There are 35,000 to 50,000 distinct CDR3 sequences in the sample; under 25% occur only once, and about 4% lies in the top ten. Cells sorted as Tregs were CD4+, CD25+ and CD127-/low. The receptor was isolated from a female donor with breast cancer. Sequencing was done on a sample of Tregs sorted from blood. The chain combines TRBV4-1 with TRBJ2-1; 11 positions agree with TRBD2. The CDR3 bases are TGCGCCAGCAGCCAAGGACTAGCGGGATACAATGGGCAGTTCTTC. It encodes CASSQGLAGYNGQFF.